The 25 T cell receptor beta chains below come from one sample, sequenced in a study of T cells in tuberculosis. Thawed, overnight-rested PBMC were stained with GMM-loaded CD1B tetramer, viability dye and anti-CD3, then sorted. C32 glucose monomycolate from Rhodococcus equi was loaded onto the CD1B tetramers. The protocol was immunoSEQ multiplex PCR, while the TCRdb copy is restricted to in-frame clones and leaves out a portion. The sample has around 60,000 clones, approximately 80% seen once. The sequenced sample consisted of CD1b-GMM tetramer-negative cells sorted from PBMCs. Receptors originate from an adult woman with latent tuberculosis.

The chain is built from TRBV7-9 and TRBJ1-2, with 8 nucleotides matching TRBD1. From germline, CDR1 is SEHNR and CDR2 FQNEAQ (reference sequence). The junction had 13 bases not matched to a gene; V was cut back by 4 bases and J by 6 bases. The CDR3 contains 16 residues. The CDR3 spells CASSSSTTGDYNGYTF. The CDR3 bases are TGTGCCAGCAGCTCCTCAACGACAGGGGACTATAATGGCTACACCTTC.

The V call is TRBV27, the J call TRBJ2-5, with a possible D match to TRBD1 (5 bases). The V gene's germline CDR1 is MNHEY and CDR2 SMNVEV (reference sequence). The CDR3 runs 15 residues. Trimming shortened V by 7 bases and J by 4 bases, and 19 bases separated the two germline ends. DNA of the CDR3: TGTGCCAGCACCAGGGCCCGAGGCGCCGGAGAGACCCAGTACTTC. This translates into CASTRARGAGETQYF.

The chain employs TRBV7-8 and TRBJ1-3; 7 nucleotides match TRBD1. This CDR3 has 15 amino acids. Germline CDR1 SGHVS, CDR2 FQNEAQ. With V trimmed by 5 bases and J by 4 bases, 8 bases remained unmatched. The CDR3 loop is CASSIGQAKGNTIYF. As DNA, the CDR3 is TGTGCCAGCAGCATCGGACAGGCGAAGGGAAACACCATATATTTT.

The chain links TRBV11-2 to TRBJ2-2; TRBD1 matches at 7 bases. CDR1 is SGHAT and CDR2 is FQNNGV in the germline V gene. This CDR3 has 15 amino acids. The V and J ends lost 5 bases and 4 bases, in that order; junction bases with no gene match: 7. The DNA for the CDR3 is TGTGCCAGCAGCCCCGACAGGGTGAGCACCGGGGAGCTGTTTTTT. Translation: CASSPDRVSTGELFF.

The chain is built from TRBV4-1 and TRBJ2-5, with 10 positions matching TRBD2. The J call is in doubt because the DNA end fits TRBJ2-7 better. CDR3 size: 16 residues. The germline V gene encodes CDR1 MGHRA and CDR2 YSYEKL. In nucleotides, the CDR3 is TGCGCCAGCAGCCAAGCGGCTAGCGGGAGATGGTACGAGCAGTACTTC. This translates into CASSQAASGRWYEQYF.

This clone appeared a few times. The chain carries TRBV19 and TRBJ1-3; no firm D call. With 5 bases removed from V and 0 bases from J, the gap between germline ends came to 11 bases. The CDR3 consists of 15 residues. CDR1 is LNHDA and CDR2 is SQIVND in the germline V gene (reference sequence). CDR3 DNA: TGTGCCAGTAGTGCGGACTGGAGCTCTGGAAACACCATATATTTT. This codes for CASSADWSSGNTIYF.

This chain joins TRBV18 and TRBJ2-7; D is possibly TRBD1 (5 bases). Germline lookup yields CDR1 KGHSH and CDR2 LQKENI. The CDR3 is 15 amino acids. V was clipped by 2 bases and J by 6 bases, with 17 bases between them. CDR3: CASSPSSRENLEQYF. Here the CDR3 DNA reads TGTGCCAGCTCACCATCCAGCAGGGAAAACCTCGAGCAGTACTTC. The full variable domain, with the rest looked up from reference TRBV18 and TRBJ2-7, is NAGVMQNPRHLVRRRGQEARLRCSPMKGHSHVYWYRQLPEEGLKFMVYLQKENIIDESGMPKERFSAEFPKEGPSILRIQQVVRGDSAAYFCASSPSSRENLEQYFGPGTRLTVT.

The chain has TRBV7-2 and TRBJ1-3; 9 nucleotides align to TRBD1. Germline CDR1 and CDR2: SGHTA and FQGNSA. After removal of 3 bases from V and 0 bases from J, the junction contained 3 bases not matched to a gene. The CDR3 consists of 16 residues. CDR3 nucleotides: TGTGCCAGCAGCTTCCGGGACAGGGTCTCTGGAAACACCATATATTTT. Its protein product is CASSFRDRVSGNTIYF. Full variable domain (remainder filled in from reference TRBV7-2 and TRBJ1-3): GAGVSQSPSNKVTEKGKDVELRCDPISGHTALYWYRQSLGQGLEFLIYFQGNSAPDKSGLPSDRFSAERTGGSVSTLTIQRTQQEDSAVYLCASSFRDRVSGNTIYFGEGSWLTVV.

This clone was counted a few times. CDR3 loop: CASSGFGSEQYF. The CDR3 DNA reads TGTGCCAGCAGTGGATTTGGCAGCGAGCAGTACTTC. The chain uses TRBV2 and TRBJ2-7; no firm D call. Trimming took off 4 bases at V and 6 bases at J, with 10 bases between the two ends. This CDR3 is built from 12 residues. In germline, CDR1 is SNHLY, CDR2 FYNNEI.

The chain couples TRBV6-4 to TRBJ1-1, with a weak D call TRBD1 (6 bases). CDR3 length equals 14 residues. Deletions cut 0 bases from V and 4 bases from J, with 9 bases between. Germline assignment: CDR1 MRHNA and CDR2 SNTAGT. CDR3 amino acids: CASSDSSRGTEAFF. In DNA, the CDR3 is TGTGCCAGCAGTGACTCGAGCAGGGGCACTGAAGCTTTCTTT.

Regarding this clone: In the same sample, other DNA sequences code for this CDR3. The chain has TRBV28 and TRBJ1-6; no clear D gene. V was trimmed by 6 bases and J by 6 bases, leaving 18 bases between them. Germline CDR1 and CDR2: MDHEN and SYDVKM. This CDR3 has 16 amino acids. As DNA, the CDR3 is TGTGCCAGCAGCCCCCGGGAAGGGTTAAGTAATTCACCCCTCCACTTT. Its protein is CASSPREGLSNSPLHF.

The V call is TRBV5-6, the J call TRBJ2-3; 7 positions match TRBD2. Looked up from germline, CDR1 is SGHDT and CDR2 is YYEEEE. This CDR3 spans 16 amino acids. With 0 bases clipped from V and 3 bases from J, the junction kept 7 bases outside the gene matches. The CDR3 region is CASSLALASGTDTQYF. In DNA form, the CDR3 reads TGTGCCAGCAGCTTGGCTTTGGCTAGCGGTACAGATACGCAGTATTTT.

This rearrangement joins TRBV18 to TRBJ2-1, with D possibly matching TRBD1 (6 bases). Between the trimmed V and J ends, which lost 6 bases and 6 bases, there was a span of 15 bases. Germline V gene lookup returns CDR1 KGHSH and CDR2 LQKENI. The CDR3 loop spans 14 amino acids. CDR3 nucleotides: TGTGCCAGCTCTCTGAACAGGGTCGGCAATGAGCAGTTCTTC. Translated: CASSLNRVGNEQFF.

This clone was counted a few times. The chain employs TRBV29-1 and TRBJ2-7; D remains unclear. CDR1 and CDR2 (germline): SQVTM, ANQGSEA. This CDR3 comprises 11 residues. V was shortened by 2 bases and J by 1 base, with 3 bases between the two germline ends. The CDR3: CSVEQSYEQYF. The DNA of the CDR3 is TGCAGCGTTGAACAGTCCTACGAGCAGTACTTC.

The chain joins TRBV6-6 to TRBJ1-2, with TRBD1 as a possible D gene (6 bases). Trimming removed 4 bases from V and 3 bases from J, with 15 bases in between. This CDR3 contains 15 residues. From germline, CDR1 is MNHNY and CDR2 SVGAGI (reference sequence). Here the CDR3 DNA reads TGTGCCAGCAGTTTTCAGGGGAGGGTCGACTATGGCTACACCTTC. It yields the protein CASSFQGRVDYGYTF.

In DNA, the CDR3 is TGTGCCAGCAGCCACCGTCGAGCGGGGAGCTCCTACAATGAGCAGTTCTTC. It translates to CASSHRRAGSSYNEQFF. The V gene is TRBV21-1, the J gene TRBJ2-1; the table names TRBD2, a call not compared with the DNA. TRBV21-1 is a listed pseudogene. CDR3 length: 17 amino acids.

This clone came up once. The CDR3 region has the DNA TGTGCCAGCAGCTTAAGGGGGCGGGACGAGCAGTACTTC. This sequence encodes CASSLRGRDEQYF. The genes are TRBV7-3 and TRBJ2-7; tentative D call: TRBD1 (6 bases). This CDR3 is built from 13 residues. V was shortened by 1 base and J by 5 bases, with 9 bases between the two germline ends. Germline V lookup: CDR1 SGHTA, CDR2 FQGTGA.

This chain links TRBV2 with TRBJ1-6; TRBD1 matches at 11 bases. J gave up 8 bases and V 6 bases, and 6 bases lay outside the gene matches. Germline-derived CDR1 and CDR2 are SNHLY and FYNNEI. The CDR3 sequence is 15 residues long. The CDR3 sequence is CASRGGTGGDSPLHF. CDR3 nucleotides: TGTGCCAGCAGGGGGGGGACAGGGGGAGATTCACCCCTCCACTTT.

This clone came up a few times. The chain has TRBV1 and TRBJ1-1; the listed D gene, TRBD1, was not tested against the DNA. TRBV1 counts as a pseudogene. There are 16 residues in the CDR3. The CDR3 DNA is TGCACCAGCAGCCAAGATCTCCAGGCCCCGAACACTGAAGCTTTCTTT. This translates into CTSSQDLQAPNTEAFF.

The chain links TRBV18 to TRBJ1-1; 8 bases are a match to TRBD1. Germline CDR1 is KGHSH and CDR2 is LQKENI. V was pared by 5 bases and J by 0 bases, with 8 bases of the junction left unmatched. The CDR3 totals 16 residues. The CDR3 DNA reads TGTGCCAGCTCAGACGGGACAGGTCATTTGAACACTGAAGCTTTCTTT. This translates into CASSDGTGHLNTEAFF.

The table lists this clone with a few counts. The rearrangement links TRBV7-2 to TRBJ2-2, with TRBD2 as a possible D gene (5 bases). This CDR3 is built from 14 residues. Trimming shortened V by 3 bases and J by 4 bases, and 9 bases separated the two germline ends. Per the germline V gene, CDR1 is SGHTA and CDR2 is FQGNSA. Here the CDR3 reads CASSLGVLTGELFF. The CDR3 DNA follows: TGTGCCAGCAGCTTGGGAGTACTCACCGGGGAGCTGTTTTTT.

This clone showed up just once. This chain joins TRBV19 and TRBJ1-5; maybe TRBD1 (5 bases). Trimming pared 5 bases from V and 0 bases from J, leaving 14 bases between. The CDR3 has 16 amino acids. The germline V gene encodes CDR1 LNHDA and CDR2 SQIVND (reference sequence). CDR3 DNA: TGTGCCAGTAGTTCCCCCTACAGGAATAGCAATCAGCCCCAGCATTTT. This sequence encodes CASSSPYRNSNQPQHF.

DNA of the CDR3: TGTGCCAGCAGCCCTGGGAGCGGGGGGGCCGGGGAGACCCAGTACTTC. This encodes CASSPGSGGAGETQYF. This sequence joins TRBV11-3 and TRBJ2-5; TRBD2 aligns across 10 bases. V was pared by 5 bases and J by 5 bases, with 11 bases of the junction left unmatched. The length of the CDR3 is 16 residues. CDR1 and CDR2 (germline): SGHNT, YENEEA.

V is TRBV18 and J is TRBJ2-1; TRBD1 aligns across 8 bases. Trimming cost V 4 bases and J 4 bases; bases outside gene matches: 9. Germline V gives CDR1 KGHSH, CDR2 LQKENI. The CDR3 has 16 residues. CDR3 nucleotides: TGTGCCAGCTCACGGGACCGGGACAGGAGATACAATGAGCAGTTCTTC. Translated: CASSRDRDRRYNEQFF.

CDR3 nucleotides: TGTGCCAGTAGTACGGGACTAGCGGGGACCCAGTACTTC. Encoded protein: CASSTGLAGTQYF. J is TRBJ2-5 and V is TRBV19, with TRBD2 identical over 12 bases. The germline gives CDR1 LNHDA, CDR2 SQIVND (reference sequence). V gave up 4 bases and J gave up 7 bases; unmatched junction bases: 1. This CDR3 comprises 13 residues.